Reported below is one TCR beta chain. The sample belongs to a study of T cell responses to AZD1222 COVID-19 vaccine. Assay: immunoSEQ multiplex PCR; the TCRdb copy retains only in-frame clones and omits some. The table records around 140,000 clones, about 93% of them present only once. J was trimmed by 5 bases and V by 3 bases; bases with no gene match: 5. Germline V gene lookup returns CDR1 SGHNT and CDR2 YYREEE (reference sequence). This CDR3 is 13 amino acids long. The sequencing here drew on peripheral blood, taken on day 0 of AZD1222 vaccination. The chain is built from TRBV5-4 and TRBJ2-7; 7 nucleotides match TRBD2. The sequence was obtained from an adult in good health. The CDR3 nucleotides read TGTGCCAGCAGCTCAGCGGGGCAACACGAGCAGTACTTC. It codes for CASSSAGQHEQYF.